The 19 T cell receptor beta chains presented below share a single source sample, sequenced in a study of OX40 agonist ivuxolimab in advanced cancers. The data were produced by immunoSEQ multiplex PCR, yet TCRdb's version contains in-frame clones alone and is incomplete. The sample lists approximately 58,000 clones; 79% were seen once. The sample in question was CD4+ or CD8+ T cells sorted from blood, obtained in a trial of the OX40 agonist ivuxolimab. The receptors derive from an adult with an advanced solid tumor such as melanoma, head and neck, liver or kidney cancer.

The chain links TRBV4-2 to TRBJ2-1, with TRBD1 identical over 9 bases. The CDR3 runs to 17 residues. V shed 1 base and J 0 bases; nucleotides not matched to a gene: 4. Germline lookup yields CDR1 LGHNA and CDR2 YNFKEQ. The CDR3 loop reads CASSQVQGAASYNEQFF. As DNA, the CDR3 is TGTGCCAGCAGCCAAGTACAGGGGGCGGCCTCCTACAATGAGCAGTTCTTC.

The V call is TRBV7-9, the J call TRBJ1-2, with D maybe TRBD1 (6 bases). The CDR3 has 13 residues. Germline values: CDR1 SEHNR, CDR2 FQNEAQ (reference sequence). Trimming cost V 1 base and J 8 bases, with 11 bases left between them. CDR3: CASSLEVGHGYTF. The CDR3 nucleotides read TGTGCCAGCAGCTTAGAAGTGGGACACGGCTACACCTTC.

The genes are TRBV28 and TRBJ2-2; possibly TRBD1 or TRBD2 for D (6 bases each). CDR1 is MDHEN, CDR2 SYDVKM, per germline. This CDR3 contains 16 residues. V lost 7 bases and J 0 bases, leaving 15 bases between the germline ends. The CDR3 DNA reads TGTGCCAGCAAACAAGGGGGACTCGCGAACACCGGGGAGCTGTTTTTT. This translates into CASKQGGLANTGELFF.

V is TRBV28 and J is TRBJ1-3, with D tentatively TRBD1 (6 bases). This CDR3 comprises 13 residues. The V gene's germline CDR1 is MDHEN and CDR2 SYDVKM. V lost 7 bases, J lost 2 bases, and 9 bases lay in between. The CDR3 reads CASNRAPGNTIYF. The CDR3 DNA follows: TGTGCCAGCAACAGGGCCCCTGGAAACACCATATATTTT. The complete variable domain, with remaining parts taken from reference TRBV28 and TRBJ1-3, reads DVKVTQSSRYLVKRTGEKVFLECVQDMDHENMFWYRQDPGLGLRLIYFSYDVKMKEKGDIPEGYSVSREKKERFSLILESASTNQTSMYLCASNRAPGNTIYFGEGSWLTVV.

The V and J genes are TRBV6-5 and TRBJ2-7, with a weak D call TRBD1 (6 bases). CDR1 and CDR2 from the germline V gene are MNHEY and SVGAGI. The CDR3 has 14 amino acids. The V end lost 5 bases, the J end lost 3 bases, and 14 bases lay between the germline ends. The CDR3 spells CASSAQGPLYEQYF. The CDR3 DNA sequence: TGTGCCAGCAGTGCCCAGGGGCCACTCTACGAGCAGTACTTC.

This chain joins TRBV6-1 and TRBJ1-1; 10 nucleotides align to TRBD1. Looked up from germline, CDR1 is MNHNS and CDR2 is SASEGT. CDR3 length equals 14 residues. V was pared by 6 bases and J by 7 bases, with 8 bases of the junction left unmatched. CDR3 DNA: TGTGCCAGCAGCCGGGACAGGGGTCGGAGTGAAGCTTTCTTT. This codes for CASSRDRGRSEAFF.

This chain links TRBV7-9 with TRBJ2-3; 12 bases line up with TRBD2. The CDR3 extends over 17 amino acids. Germline trimming cut 5 bases from V and 1 base from J; bases unmatched to any gene: 7. Germline V gene sequence: CDR1 SEHNR, CDR2 FQNEAQ (reference sequence). For the CDR3, the DNA is TGTGCCAGCAGCCCTGGACTAGCGGGGTCCCGCACAGATACGCAGTATTTT. Its translation: CASSPGLAGSRTDTQYF.

The table lists this clone with a count of one. V usage is TRBV9 and J usage is TRBJ2-7; 10 nucleotides align to TRBD2. The V gene's germline CDR1 is SGDLS and CDR2 YYNGEE. This CDR3 comprises 15 residues. Trimming at V came to 2 bases and at J to 3 bases, leaving 5 bases not matched to a gene. The CDR3 spells CASSVATSGFYEQYF. The CDR3 region has the DNA TGTGCCAGCAGCGTCGCGACTAGCGGGTTCTACGAGCAGTACTTC.

This clone was detected once. The chain has TRBV25-1 and TRBJ1-4, with D unclear. This CDR3 has 15 amino acids. Germline V CDR1 and CDR2: MGHDK, SYGVNS. V was pared by 4 bases and J by 0 bases, with 9 bases between. The CDR3 loop reads CASSGNIATNEKLFF. The CDR3 DNA sequence: TGTGCCAGCAGTGGCAACATAGCAACTAATGAAAAACTGTTTTTT.

The V and J genes are TRBV6-1 and TRBJ2-7; 8 nucleotides agree with TRBD1. The V gene end was trimmed by 6 bases and the J gene end by 2 bases; junction bases not matched to a gene: 3. This CDR3 comprises 13 residues. The germline V gene has CDR1 MNHNS and CDR2 SASEGT. The CDR3 bases are TGTGCCAGCAGGCGGACAGGGACCTACGAGCAGTACTTC. Translation: CASRRTGTYEQYF.

V and J are TRBV5-1 and TRBJ1-1; no firm D call. Germline values: CDR1 SGHRS, CDR2 YFSETQ. Trimming cost V 4 bases and J 0 bases, with 10 bases left between them. This CDR3 region has 14 residues. This CDR3 is CASSEQSLNTEAFF. DNA of the CDR3: TGCGCCAGCAGCGAGCAATCACTGAACACTGAAGCTTTCTTT.

The chain links TRBV5-1 to TRBJ2-3, with 7 positions matching TRBD2. V lost 3 bases, J lost 9 bases, and 10 bases stayed unmatched. CDR3 length equals 14 residues. Germline CDR1 reads SGHRS; CDR2 reads YFSETQ. The CDR3 region is CASSSSGNTGTQYF. Written as DNA, the CDR3 is TGCGCCAGCAGCTCCAGCGGGAATACCGGGACGCAGTATTTT.

The chain employs TRBV7-9 and TRBJ2-3, with 10 bases fitting TRBD1. Germline values: CDR1 SEHNR, CDR2 FQNEAQ (reference sequence). With 4 bases clipped from V and 2 bases from J, the junction kept 6 bases outside the gene matches. The CDR3 is 16 amino acids. CDR3 coding DNA: TGTGCCAGCAGCTCAGGGACAGGGGTCACCACAGATACGCAGTATTTT. As protein: CASSSGTGVTTDTQYF.

V is TRBV18 and J is TRBJ1-3; TRBD1 might be the D (6 bases). V was shortened by 0 bases and J by 8 bases, with 11 bases between the two germline ends. CDR3 size: 14 residues. The germline V gene encodes CDR1 KGHSH and CDR2 LQKENI. The CDR3 DNA reads as TGTGCCAGCTCACCACCGTGGAGGGGGGACACCATATATTTT. The encoded protein is CASSPPWRGDTIYF.

This chain connects TRBV30 to TRBJ1-2, with D maybe TRBD1 (6 bases). Germline-derived CDR1 and CDR2 are GTSNPN and SVGIG (reference sequence). Between the trimmed V and J ends, which lost 2 bases and 10 bases, there was a span of 14 bases. This CDR3 region has 12 residues. The CDR3 bases are TGTGCCTGGAGTTTACAATCAGGGGCCTACACCTTC. Its protein is CAWSLQSGAYTF.

The rearrangement links TRBV15 to TRBJ1-3, with 7 bases that match TRBD1. Germline V gene data show CDR1 as LNHNV and CDR2 as YYDKDF (reference sequence). CDR3 size: 15 residues. V trimming: 0 bases; J trimming: 1 base; junction bases outside the gene matches: 0. CDR3: CATSREQGSGNTIYF. The CDR3 DNA is TGTGCCACCAGCAGAGAACAGGGGTCTGGAAACACCATATATTTT.

The chain joins TRBV21-1 to TRBJ2-7. TRBV21-1 is marked as a pseudogene. The CDR3 is made up of 14 amino acids. The CDR3 DNA is TGTGCCAGCAGCAAAAGGACCGGCTCCTACGAGCAGTACTTC. Translated: CASSKRTGSYEQYF.

The rearrangement links TRBV11-2 to TRBJ1-1, with D possibly matching TRBD1 (6 bases). Germline assignment: CDR1 SGHAT and CDR2 FQNNGV. The CDR3 contains 14 residues. V was shortened by 0 bases and J by 11 bases, with 16 bases between the two germline ends. For the CDR3, the DNA is TGTGCCAGCAGCTTAGAGGGCGTGACAGGTGTGGCTTTCTTT. Translated, it gives CASSLEGVTGVAFF.

V is TRBV5-1 and J is TRBJ1-2; possible D gene TRBD1, 5 bases. Trimming left V 2 bases short and J 1 base short, with 12 bases between. The length of the CDR3 is 15 residues. CDR1 SGHRS and CDR2 YFSETQ come from the germline V gene. DNA of the CDR3: TGCGCCAGCAGCTTCAGTATACAGGTTAACTATGGCTACACCTTC. Translated: CASSFSIQVNYGYTF.